This T cell receptor (beta chain) was recorded in a study of CD8+ T cells in alopecia areata. Study background: After 6 to 18 months of tofacitinib, follow-up continued 6 months off drug. Whole-study findings and limits: Lesional scalp, especially alopecia totalis/universalis, showed higher clonality than normal scalp.

Indicated treatment: oral pan-JAK inhibitor, 5-10 mg twice daily. Lesional scalp tissue (obtained by punch biopsy) and peripheral blood were collected from alopecia areata patients. The sorting of PBMCs gave CD4+ and CD8+ T cells. As for this clone: The antigen remains undetermined.

This CDR3 spans 15 amino acids. V lost 5 bases and J lost 2; bases outside the gene matches: 6. CDR1 LNHDA and CDR2 SQIVND come from the germline V gene (reference sequence). RNA extraction was followed by reverse transcription into cDNA, which acted as the sequencing template. Some clones are missing from TCRdb's copy, which holds only in-frame ones; the method was immunoSEQ multiplex PCR. The data contain 190,000 or so clones, 58% of them singletons. The sequence derives from a human donor with alopecia areata. V usage is TRBV19 and J usage is TRBJ1-2, with 9 bases that match TRBD1. This sample comprised CD4+ T cells sorted from blood, obtained at week 24, from a patient treated with tofacitinib. The CDR3 coding sequence is TGTGCCAGTAGTGGCATCGGGACAGGGAACTATGGCTACACCTTC. It is translated as CASSGIGTGNYGYTF.